The rows below give T cell receptor beta chains drawn from one sample of a study of response to subunit inactivated influenza vaccine. Via MiXCR, TCRdb re-called the RT-PCR reads, giving one row per CDR3 protein. The sample includes over 400,000 distinct CDR3 sequences, 10% to 11% of them seen just once. The sequencing used PBMCs from blood, collected about 6 weeks after vaccination. The receptors here all came from a man aged 45-65 years who received an inactivated influenza vaccine. Both conserved end residues are part of each CDR3. D genes are given only for firm matches. Clone size is stated in some rows and not others, as once, few, many or a class when expanded.

CDR3 length: 14; V gene: TRBV7-2; clone size: few; J gene: TRBJ2-1; D gene: -; CDR3 protein: CASSPLGPGNEQFF; CDR3 DNA: TGTGCCAGCAGCCCCTTGGGCCCTGGCAATGAGCAGTTCTTC
CDR3 length: 16; V gene: TRBV12-3/TRBV12-4; clone size: many; J gene: TRBJ1-4; D gene: TRBD1; CDR3 protein: CASSADRAVLNEKLFF; CDR3 DNA: TGTGCCAGCAGCGCGGACAGGGCCGTCCTTAATGAAAAACTGTTTTTT
CDR3 length: 15; V gene: TRBV5-1; clone size: many; J gene: TRBJ1-6; D gene: TRBD1; CDR3 protein: CASSLNWQGDSPLHF; CDR3 DNA: TGCGCCAGCAGCTTGAATTGGCAGGGGGATTCACCCCTCCACTTT
CDR3 length: 17; V gene: TRBV15; clone size: few; J gene: TRBJ2-5; D gene: -; CDR3 protein: CATSRDAFDSLGETQYF; CDR3 DNA: TGTGCCACCAGCAGGGATGCGTTTGACTCCCTGGGGGAGACCCAGTACTTC
CDR3 length: 17; V gene: TRBV4-1; clone size: -; J gene: TRBJ1-6; D gene: -; CDR3 protein: CASSQSTQSSYNSPLHF; CDR3 DNA: TGCGCCAGCAGCCAATCGACACAGAGCTCCTATAATTCACCCCTCCACTTT
CDR3 length: 14; V gene: TRBV6-2/TRBV6-3; clone size: few; J gene: TRBJ1-5; D gene: -; CDR3 protein: CASSFVGNNQPQHF; CDR3 DNA: TGTGCCAGCAGTTTTGTCGGAAACAATCAGCCCCAGCATTTT
CDR3 length: 13; V gene: TRBV28; clone size: -; J gene: TRBJ2-1; D gene: TRBD1; CDR3 protein: CASSTTGKNEQFF; CDR3 DNA: TGTGCCAGCAGTACGACAGGGAAGAATGAGCAGTTCTTC
CDR3 length: 15; V gene: TRBV9; clone size: few; J gene: TRBJ2-3; D gene: -; CDR3 protein: CASSGERTSTDTQYF; CDR3 DNA: TGTGCCAGCAGCGGAGAGCGGACTAGCACAGATACGCAGTATTTT
CDR3 length: 14; V gene: TRBV12-3/TRBV12-4; clone size: many; J gene: TRBJ1-4; D gene: -; CDR3 protein: CASSLEVSGEKLFF; CDR3 DNA: TGTGCCAGCAGTCTCGAAGTCTCGGGGGAAAAACTGTTTTTT
CDR3 length: 14; V gene: TRBV11-2; clone size: many; J gene: TRBJ2-2; D gene: -; CDR3 protein: CASSLDKYTGELFF; CDR3 DNA: TGTGCCAGCAGCTTAGACAAGTACACCGGGGAGCTGTTTTTT
CDR3 length: 16; V gene: TRBV5-1; clone size: many; J gene: TRBJ2-3; D gene: TRBD2; CDR3 protein: CASSPRLAGARDTQYF; CDR3 DNA: TGCGCCAGCAGCCCCAGGTTAGCGGGAGCTCGGGATACGCAGTATTTT
CDR3 length: 19; V gene: TRBV7-6; clone size: -; J gene: TRBJ2-1; D gene: -; CDR3 protein: CASSLEILGHASSYNEQFF; CDR3 DNA: TGTGCCAGCAGCTTAGAGATATTAGGGCACGCGAGCTCCTACAATGAGCAGTTCTTC
CDR3 length: 12; V gene: TRBV10-3; clone size: -; J gene: TRBJ2-1; D gene: -; CDR3 protein: CAIAPGSNEQFF; CDR3 DNA: TGTGCCATCGCCCCGGGTAGCAATGAGCAGTTCTTC
CDR3 length: 12; V gene: TRBV20-1; clone size: few; J gene: TRBJ1-2; D gene: -; CDR3 protein: CSASQEARRYTF; CDR3 DNA: TGCAGTGCTAGTCAGGAGGCCAGGCGCTACACCTTC
CDR3 length: 13; V gene: TRBV6-1; clone size: many; J gene: TRBJ2-7; D gene: -; CDR3 protein: CASRPDFGTEQYF; CDR3 DNA: TGTGCCAGCAGACCCGATTTCGGGACCGAGCAGTACTTC
CDR3 length: 15; V gene: TRBV6-2/TRBV6-3; clone size: few; J gene: TRBJ2-7; D gene: -; CDR3 protein: CASSPAMVGGTEQYF; CDR3 DNA: TGTGCCAGCAGTCCCGCTATGGTCGGGGGAACCGAGCAGTACTTC
CDR3 length: 14; V gene: TRBV20-1; clone size: many; J gene: TRBJ2-1; D gene: -; CDR3 protein: CSAQSSFSYNEQFF; CDR3 DNA: TGCAGTGCACAAAGTTCCTTCTCCTACAATGAGCAGTTCTTC
CDR3 length: 15; V gene: TRBV7-9; clone size: -; J gene: TRBJ2-5; D gene: TRBD2; CDR3 protein: CASRSGGGWKETQYF; CDR3 DNA: TGTGCCAGCAGATCCGGCGGGGGGTGGAAGGAGACCCAGTACTTC
CDR3 length: 14; V gene: TRBV28; clone size: many; J gene: TRBJ1-5; D gene: TRBD1; CDR3 protein: CATGDSVINQPQHF; CDR3 DNA: TGTGCCACCGGGGACAGCGTGATCAATCAGCCCCAGCATTTT
CDR3 length: 14; V gene: TRBV5-1; clone size: many; J gene: TRBJ2-1; D gene: TRBD2; CDR3 protein: CASRGTSGGLGQFF; CDR3 DNA: TGCGCCAGCAGAGGGACTAGCGGGGGATTGGGGCAGTTCTTC
CDR3 length: 14; V gene: TRBV7-2; clone size: few; J gene: TRBJ2-5; D gene: -; CDR3 protein: CASNPVVGEETQYF; CDR3 DNA: TGTGCCAGCAATCCCGTGGTAGGAGAAGAGACCCAGTACTTC
CDR3 length: 14; V gene: TRBV4-2; clone size: -; J gene: TRBJ2-3; D gene: -; CDR3 protein: CASSQGGNTDTQYF; CDR3 DNA: TGTGCCAGCAGCCAAGGGGGGAACACAGATACGCAGTATTTT
CDR3 length: 12; V gene: TRBV25-1; clone size: few; J gene: TRBJ2-2; D gene: -; CDR3 protein: CASSGVTGELFF; CDR3 DNA: TGTGCCAGCAGTGGCGTCACCGGGGAGCTGTTTTTT
CDR3 length: 15; V gene: TRBV5-1; clone size: many; J gene: TRBJ2-3; D gene: TRBD2; CDR3 protein: CASSLESSGADTQYF; CDR3 DNA: TGCGCCAGCAGCTTGGAGTCTAGCGGCGCAGATACGCAGTATTTT
CDR3 length: 16; V gene: TRBV5-1; clone size: -; J gene: TRBJ2-3; D gene: TRBD2; CDR3 protein: CASSLSARGSTDTQYF; CDR3 DNA: TGCGCCAGCAGCTTGTCTGCGCGGGGGAGCACAGATACGCAGTATTTT
CDR3 length: 15; V gene: TRBV12-3/TRBV12-4; clone size: -; J gene: TRBJ2-7; D gene: TRBD1; CDR3 protein: CASSFTRQGSYEQYF; CDR3 DNA: TGTGCCAGCAGTTTCACTCGACAGGGTTCCTACGAGCAGTACTTC
CDR3 length: 15; V gene: TRBV6-1; clone size: few; J gene: TRBJ2-2; D gene: -; CDR3 protein: CASRPTGSNTGELFF; CDR3 DNA: TGTGCCAGCAGACCCACAGGTTCGAACACCGGGGAGCTGTTTTTT
CDR3 length: 14; V gene: TRBV12-3/TRBV12-4; clone size: -; J gene: TRBJ1-6; D gene: -; CDR3 protein: CASSLGTTRVPLHF; CDR3 DNA: TGTGCCAGCAGTTTAGGCACCACCAGGGTACCCCTCCACTTT
CDR3 length: 21; V gene: TRBV11-1; clone size: -; J gene: TRBJ2-6; D gene: -; CDR3 protein: CASSLDFSQDPTYSGANVLTF; CDR3 DNA: TGTGCCAGCAGCTTAGATTTTAGTCAGGACCCAACTTATTCTGGGGCCAACGTCCTGACTTTC
CDR3 length: 14; V gene: TRBV5-1; clone size: few; J gene: TRBJ2-3; D gene: TRBD2; CDR3 protein: CASSLFREGDTQYF; CDR3 DNA: TGCGCCAGCAGCTTGTTCAGGGAGGGGGATACGCAGTATTTT
CDR3 length: 17; V gene: TRBV27; clone size: -; J gene: TRBJ2-1; D gene: TRBD1; CDR3 protein: CASSTQRQGRSYNEQFF; CDR3 DNA: TGTGCCAGCAGTACCCAAAGACAGGGGAGGTCCTACAATGAGCAGTTCTTC
CDR3 length: 11; V gene: TRBV29-1; clone size: many; J gene: TRBJ1-1; D gene: -; CDR3 protein: CSVEAVTEAFF; CDR3 DNA: TGCAGCGTTGAGGCTGTCACTGAAGCTTTCTTT
CDR3 length: 16; V gene: TRBV20-1; clone size: -; J gene: TRBJ2-1; D gene: TRBD2; CDR3 protein: CSAPPPGLAGFNEQFF; CDR3 DNA: TGCAGTGCTCCACCCCCGGGACTAGCGGGGTTCAATGAGCAGTTCTTC
CDR3 length: 13; V gene: TRBV7-2; clone size: many; J gene: TRBJ2-7; D gene: -; CDR3 protein: CASSFGRVYEQYF; CDR3 DNA: TGTGCCAGCAGCTTCGGCAGGGTCTACGAGCAGTACTTC
CDR3 length: 13; V gene: TRBV29-1; clone size: -; J gene: TRBJ2-7; D gene: TRBD1; CDR3 protein: CSARDRGQNEQYF; CDR3 DNA: TGCAGCGCCCGGGACAGGGGGCAGAACGAGCAGTACTTC
CDR3 length: 15; V gene: TRBV5-1; clone size: few; J gene: TRBJ2-1; D gene: TRBD2; CDR3 protein: CASSLATSGRNEQFF; CDR3 DNA: TGCGCCAGCAGCTTGGCGACTAGCGGGAGAAATGAGCAGTTCTTC
CDR3 length: 16; V gene: TRBV18; clone size: few; J gene: TRBJ2-1; D gene: -; CDR3 protein: CASSPPSWGKDNEQFF; CDR3 DNA: TGTGCCAGCTCACCACCGAGCTGGGGTAAAGACAATGAGCAGTTCTTC
CDR3 length: 17; V gene: TRBV9; clone size: few; J gene: TRBJ2-2; D gene: TRBD1; CDR3 protein: CASSVVGQGANTGELFF; CDR3 DNA: TGTGCCAGCAGCGTAGTTGGACAGGGGGCGAACACCGGGGAGCTGTTTTTT
CDR3 length: 13; V gene: TRBV7-2; clone size: many; J gene: TRBJ2-3; D gene: -; CDR3 protein: CASSLGRTDTQYF; CDR3 DNA: TGTGCCAGCAGCTTAGGCCGGACAGATACGCAGTATTTT
CDR3 length: 14; V gene: TRBV2; clone size: few; J gene: TRBJ2-3; D gene: -; CDR3 protein: CASSVGGPTDTQYF; CDR3 DNA: TGTGCCAGCAGTGTTGGCGGCCCCACAGATACGCAGTATTTT
CDR3 length: 13; V gene: TRBV7-2; clone size: -; J gene: TRBJ2-7; D gene: -; CDR3 protein: CPSSLNGGAKQYF; CDR3 DNA: TGTCCCAGCAGCCTAAATGGTGGAGCGAAGCAGTACTTC
CDR3 length: 15; V gene: TRBV19; clone size: -; J gene: TRBJ2-3; D gene: -; CDR3 protein: CASSAAGYGTDTQYF; CDR3 DNA: TGTGCCAGTAGTGCCGCGGGATACGGCACAGATACGCAGTATTTT
CDR3 length: 16; V gene: TRBV5-1; clone size: many; J gene: TRBJ1-2; D gene: -; CDR3 protein: CASSLVSRSKDYGYTF; CDR3 DNA: TGCGCCAGCAGCTTGGTTTCGAGAAGCAAGGACTATGGCTACACCTTC
CDR3 length: 15; V gene: TRBV20-1; clone size: -; J gene: TRBJ2-5; D gene: TRBD2; CDR3 protein: CSASVAGGNQETQYF; CDR3 DNA: TGCAGTGCTAGCGTAGCGGGGGGGAACCAAGAGACCCAGTACTTC
CDR3 length: 15; V gene: TRBV15; clone size: many; J gene: TRBJ1-6; D gene: -; CDR3 protein: CATSRDKGYNSPLHF; CDR3 DNA: TGTGCCACCAGCAGAGATAAGGGCTATAATTCACCCCTCCACTTT
CDR3 length: 13; V gene: TRBV24-1; clone size: -; J gene: TRBJ2-1; D gene: -; CDR3 protein: CATSDPSSDEQFF; CDR3 DNA: TGTGCCACCAGTGACCCTTCCTCGGATGAGCAGTTCTTC
CDR3 length: 14; V gene: TRBV24-1; clone size: -; J gene: TRBJ2-5; D gene: TRBD2; CDR3 protein: CATSAGGSQETQYF; CDR3 DNA: TGTGCCACCAGTGCCGGCGGGAGCCAAGAGACCCAGTACTTC
CDR3 length: 17; V gene: TRBV6-5; clone size: few; J gene: TRBJ1-6; D gene: -; CDR3 protein: CASSSGTLGYRSGSLHF; CDR3 DNA: TGTGCCAGCAGTTCCGGGACCCTAGGGTACCGGTCGGGATCCCTCCACTTT
CDR3 length: 15; V gene: TRBV19; clone size: -; J gene: TRBJ1-4; D gene: -; CDR3 protein: CASHPGGKAAEKLFF; CDR3 DNA: TGTGCCAGTCATCCCGGCGGGAAAGCGGCCGAAAAACTGTTTTTT